These T cell receptor beta chains were read from a single sample in a study of identical twins. TCRdb re-analysed the 5' RACE reads in MiXCR, keeping a single row per CDR3 protein. Among roughly 250,000 distinct CDR3 sequences, approximately 7% were seen once, and the ten largest hold roughly 3.4%. These data also formed part of another study, on yellow fever vaccine responses in identical twins.

The specimen was memory (CD45RO+) T cells sorted from blood. The receptor source for this set is a woman aged 18-30 years in good health. Each CDR3 is given with its conserved first and last residue. The order of the fields is clone size, D gene, J gene, V gene, CDR3 DNA, CDR3 protein. A D gene is named only where the DNA matches it firmly. Clone size is not always given. Where it is, it says once, few, many or a class for expanded clones.

few,TRBD2,TRBJ2-3,TRBV28,TGTGCCAGCAGTTCCTTAGCGGGAGGGCCGTCAGATACGCAGTATTTT,CASSSLAGGPSDTQYF
-,TRBD1,TRBJ2-2,TRBV28,TGTGCCAGCAAGGGACAGGGGATAGGCGGGGAGCTGTTTTTT,CASKGQGIGGELFF
-,-,TRBJ2-2,TRBV11-2,TGTGCCAGCAGCCCTGGACTGAGTACGAACACCGGGGAGCTGTTTTTT,CASSPGLSTNTGELFF
many,-,TRBJ2-1,TRBV20-1,TGCAGTGCTAGTCCCGGGGTCGACCTCAATGAGCAGTTCTTC,CSASPGVDLNEQFF
many,TRBD1,TRBJ2-4,TRBV2,TGTGCCATTAAGAAGGGACAGGTTGACATTCAGTACTTC,CAIKKGQVDIQYF
many,-,TRBJ1-5,TRBV20-1,TGCAGTGGCCTGGGACCTAACAATCAGCCCCAGCATTTT,CSGLGPNNQPQHF
few,-,TRBJ2-5,TRBV20-1,TGCAGTGCTTCTGGGATACCTTACCAGTACTTC,CSASGIPYQYF
few,TRBD1,TRBJ1-2,TRBV7-9,TGTGCCAGCAGCTCCACAGGAGGGGGCTTAAGTGGCTACACCTTC,CASSSTGGGLSGYTF
many,TRBD2,TRBJ2-2,TRBV12-3/TRBV12-4,TGTGCCAGCAGTTTGGCCAGCGGGAGTATTACCGGGGAGCTGTTTTTT,CASSLASGSITGELFF
many,TRBD2,TRBJ2-3,TRBV20-1,TGCAGTGCTGAACTAGCGAACGCAGATACGCAGTATTTT,CSAELANADTQYF
-,TRBD2,TRBJ2-1,TRBV19,TGTGCCAGTAGTAACAGCGGGGGGGCCGTTGAGCAGTTCTTC,CASSNSGGAVEQFF
many,TRBD1,TRBJ2-7,TRBV24-1,TGTGCCACCAGTGAGGGACAGAAAGCTGGCGAGCAGTACTTC,CATSEGQKAGEQYF
-,TRBD1,TRBJ1-5,TRBV6-1,TGTGCCAGCAGATTTGGGACAGTAGATCAGCCCCAGCATTTT,CASRFGTVDQPQHF
-,-,TRBJ2-3,TRBV5-1,TGCGCCAGCAGCTTGGGGGTACGGGATACTAGCACAGATACGCAGTATTTT,CASSLGVRDTSTDTQYF
-,TRBD1,TRBJ2-2,TRBV28,TGTGCCAGCGGCCTCGGGACAGGGGGTGCCGGGGAGCTGTTTTTT,CASGLGTGGAGELFF
many,TRBD2,TRBJ2-3,TRBV28,TGTGCCAGCAGTTTGTTGGGCGGGGGGGGCACAGATACGCAGTATTTT,CASSLLGGGGTDTQYF
-,-,TRBJ2-5,TRBV10-3,TGTGCCATTGGGCAACGGAACCAAGAGACCCAGTACTTC,CAIGQRNQETQYF
few,TRBD2,TRBJ2-5,TRBV14,TGTGCCAGCAGCCAAGAGGGACTAGCGGGAGAGACCCAGTACTTC,CASSQEGLAGETQYF
many,-,TRBJ2-1,TRBV29-1,TGCAGCGTCCGATCGGGGTTTACCTCCTACAATGAGCAGTTCTTC,CSVRSGFTSYNEQFF
-,-,TRBJ2-2,TRBV2,TGTGCCAGCAGTGTCGCGGGTTATACCGGGGAGCTGTTTTTT,CASSVAGYTGELFF
-,TRBD1,TRBJ2-3,TRBV5-1,TGCGCCAGCGGGAACAGGGGGAGCACAGATACGCAGTATTTT,CASGNRGSTDTQYF
many,TRBD1,TRBJ2-6,TRBV28,TGTGCCAGCAGTTCCAGGGGGATCCTCTCTGGGGCCAACGTCCTGACTTTC,CASSSRGILSGANVLTF
-,TRBD1,TRBJ1-4,TRBV28,TGTGCCAGCAGTTTGGACAGGGTTCGAGAAAAACTGTTTTTT,CASSLDRVREKLFF
many,TRBD1,TRBJ2-1,TRBV5-1,TGCGCCAGCGCTTCTCCGGACAGGGACCTTTACAATGAGCAGTTCTTC,CASASPDRDLYNEQFF
-,TRBD1,TRBJ2-3,TRBV25-1,TGTGCCAGCAGTGGGGACAGCCCGGATACGCAGTATTTT,CASSGDSPDTQYF
-,TRBD2,TRBJ2-1,TRBV28,TGTGCCAGCAGCCGCCCTAGCGGGAATGACAATGAGCAGTTCTTC,CASSRPSGNDNEQFF
-,TRBD1,TRBJ1-5,TRBV28,TGTGCCAGCAGTTTACCCGGGACAGCTAATCAGCCCCAGCATTTT,CASSLPGTANQPQHF
-,TRBD2,TRBJ2-1,TRBV10-2,TGCGCCAGCAGTAGCGGGACTAGCGGGGATAATGAGCAGTTCTTC,CASSSGTSGDNEQFF
-,-,TRBJ2-2,TRBV9,TGTGCCAGCAAAGGCAGCTGGGACACCGGGGAGCTGTTTTTT,CASKGSWDTGELFF
few,TRBD1,TRBJ1-6,TRBV20-1,TGCAGTGCTAGAGATGGGGGACAGGCTGCTTCACCCCTCCACTTT,CSARDGGQAASPLHF
few,-,TRBJ2-2,TRBV11-3,TGTGCCAGCAGCCCAGACCTCGGACGGATAAACACCGGGGAGCTGTTTTTT,CASSPDLGRINTGELFF
-,TRBD1,TRBJ1-6,TRBV12-3/TRBV12-4,TGTGCCAGCAGTTTAGCGAAGACAGGGGGTAATTCACCCCTCCACTTT,CASSLAKTGGNSPLHF
many,TRBD2,TRBJ2-7,TRBV20-1,TGCAGTGCTAGAGACCCCCATAGAACTAGCGGGATATACGAGCAGTACTTC,CSARDPHRTSGIYEQYF
many,-,TRBJ1-3,TRBV2,TGTGCCAGCAGTTCGCGTCCCGGGACCGTTGGAAACACCATATATTTT,CASSSRPGTVGNTIYF
many,TRBD2,TRBJ2-1,TRBV14,TGTGCCAGCAGCCATAGTCTAGCGGGGTATAATGAGCAGTTCTTC,CASSHSLAGYNEQFF
-,TRBD1,TRBJ1-2,TRBV5-1,TGCGCCAGCAGCCCGTTTACAACAGGGGGAGACTATGGCTACACCTTC,CASSPFTTGGDYGYTF
-,-,TRBJ1-6,TRBV27,TGTGCCAGCAGTTTAGCAGGAGGAGTAGGGTCACCCCTCCACTTT,CASSLAGGVGSPLHF
many,-,TRBJ2-1,TRBV7-9,TGTGCCAGCAGCTTTCTTGCGTATGAGCAGTTCTTC,CASSFLAYEQFF
few,-,TRBJ2-3,TRBV21-1,TGTGCCAGCAGCAAATTCGAGACTAGCGCAGATACGCAGTATTTT,CASSKFETSADTQYF
many,-,TRBJ1-4,TRBV28,TGTGCCAGCAGTCCCGACAGACAAAATGAAAAACTGTTTTTT,CASSPDRQNEKLFF
-,TRBD1,TRBJ2-2,TRBV15,TGTGCCACCAGCAGACTAAGACAGGGGGCCTCAGGAGGGGAGCTGTTTTTT,CATSRLRQGASGGELFF
few,-,TRBJ1-2,TRBV24-1,TGTGCCACCAGTGATTTTAACGGTGGCTACACCTTC,CATSDFNGGYTF
few,TRBD2,TRBJ2-3,TRBV25-1,TGTGCCAGCAGTGGCCCGACTAGCACCTCGGGCGATACGCAGTATTTT,CASSGPTSTSGDTQYF
many,TRBD2,TRBJ2-2,TRBV4-1,TGCGCCAGCAGCCAAGTTTGGCTAGCGGGAGGTGCCGGGGAGCTGTTTTTT,CASSQVWLAGGAGELFF
many,-,TRBJ2-1,TRBV3-1,TGTGCCAGCAGCCCCAACCTAGTGGCTGAGCAGTTCTTC,CASSPNLVAEQFF